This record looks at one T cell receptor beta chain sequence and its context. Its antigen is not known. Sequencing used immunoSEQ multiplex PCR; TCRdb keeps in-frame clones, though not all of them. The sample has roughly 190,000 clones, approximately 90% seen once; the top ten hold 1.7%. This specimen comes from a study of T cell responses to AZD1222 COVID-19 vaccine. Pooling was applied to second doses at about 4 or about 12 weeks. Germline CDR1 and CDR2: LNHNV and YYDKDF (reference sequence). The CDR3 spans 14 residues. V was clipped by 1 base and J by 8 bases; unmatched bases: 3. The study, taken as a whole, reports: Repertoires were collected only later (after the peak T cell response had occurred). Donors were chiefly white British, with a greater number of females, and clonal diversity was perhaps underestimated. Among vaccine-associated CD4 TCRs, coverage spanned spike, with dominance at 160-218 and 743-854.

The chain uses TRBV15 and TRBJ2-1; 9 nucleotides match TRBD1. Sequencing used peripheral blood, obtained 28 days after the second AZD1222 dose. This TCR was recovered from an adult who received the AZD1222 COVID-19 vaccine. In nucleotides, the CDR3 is TGTGCCACCAGCAGAGCGGGACAGGGCTATGAGCAGTTCTTC. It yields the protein CATSRAGQGYEQFF.